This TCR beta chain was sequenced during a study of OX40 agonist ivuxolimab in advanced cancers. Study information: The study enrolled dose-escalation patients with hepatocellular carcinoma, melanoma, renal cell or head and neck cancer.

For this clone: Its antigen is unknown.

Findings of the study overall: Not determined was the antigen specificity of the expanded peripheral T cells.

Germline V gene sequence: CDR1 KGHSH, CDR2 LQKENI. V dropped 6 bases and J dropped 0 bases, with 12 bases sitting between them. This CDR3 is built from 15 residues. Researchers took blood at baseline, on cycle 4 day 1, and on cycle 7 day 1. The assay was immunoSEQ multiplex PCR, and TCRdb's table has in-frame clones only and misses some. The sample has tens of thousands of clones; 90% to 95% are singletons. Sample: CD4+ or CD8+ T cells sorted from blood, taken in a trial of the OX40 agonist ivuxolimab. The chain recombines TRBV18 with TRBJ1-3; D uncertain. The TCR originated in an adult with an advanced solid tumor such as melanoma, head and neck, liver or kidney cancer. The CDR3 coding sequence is TGTGCCAGCTCCGGCCTCGGGAGCTCTGGAAACACCATATATTTT. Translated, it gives CASSGLGSSGNTIYF.